One sample yielded the 26 T cell receptor beta chains listed below, sequenced in a study of shared clonotypes between healthy human individuals. Sequencing used immunoSEQ multiplex PCR; TCRdb keeps in-frame clones, though not all of them. The profile shows roughly 2 million clones, 85% to 95% of them singletons. Specimen: naive CD4+ T cells sorted from blood. Subset: CD45RA+ positively selected. The receptors come from a man in his late teens or twenties in good health.

This chain connects TRBV27 to TRBJ1-2, with D unresolved. V lost 10 bases and J lost 4, with 22 bases in between. CDR3 length: 15 amino acids. Germline CDR1 MNHEY, CDR2 SMNVEV (reference sequence). CDR3 sequence reads: CANPPGVPLGYGYTF. DNA of the CDR3: TGTGCCAACCCCCCCGGGGTCCCCCTGGGCTATGGCTACACCTTC.

This chain connects TRBV10-2 to TRBJ2-7; TRBD2 is a possible D gene (6 bases). The CDR3 runs to 15 residues. V gave up 4 bases and J gave up 2 bases, with 15 bases separating them. CDR1 is WSHSY, CDR2 SAAADI, per germline. The CDR3 DNA reads as TGCGCCAGCAGTGGGCTCTCCTCGGGGGCCTACGAGCAGTACTTC. This gives the protein CASSGLSSGAYEQYF.

This rearrangement joins TRBV6-5 to TRBJ1-4; no firm D call. Germline CDR1 reads MNHEY; CDR2 reads SVGAGI. Trimming removed 6 bases at V and 3 bases at J, with 11 bases between. This CDR3 spans 14 amino acids. The CDR3, as DNA: TGTGCCAGCAGCGCTGGGTGGGCTAATGAAAAACTGTTTTTT. This sequence encodes CASSAGWANEKLFF.

As for this clone: Other DNA sequences in this sample translate to the same CDR3. This sequence joins TRBV5-6 and TRBJ1-5, with 8 bases lining up with TRBD1. Germline V CDR1 and CDR2: SGHDT, YYEEEE. After removal of 4 bases from V and 0 bases from J, the junction contained 3 bases not matched to a gene. The CDR3 runs to 15 residues. The CDR3 region is CASSLGQGSNQPQHF. CDR3 nucleotide sequence: TGTGCCAGCAGCCTAGGACAGGGTAGCAATCAGCCCCAGCATTTT.

The V call is TRBV12-2, the J call TRBJ2-7. TRBV12-2 is a known pseudogene. The CDR3 sequence is 16 residues long. The CDR3, as DNA: TGTGCAAGTCGCTTCTTCACCGGGCCGCACCCATACGAGCAGTACTTC. This translates into CASRFFTGPHPYEQYF.

V gene TRBV28 combines with J gene TRBJ2-1; tentative D call: TRBD2 (5 bases). Per the germline V gene, CDR1 is MDHEN and CDR2 is SYDVKM. The CDR3 totals 15 residues. The V and J ends lost 6 bases and 9 bases respectively, with 21 bases between them. CDR3 nucleotides: TGTGCCAGCAGCTCCGCTCTAACTAGACCGGCTGAGCAGTTCTTC. This encodes CASSSALTRPAEQFF.

The V gene is TRBV5-6, the J gene TRBJ2-7; TRBD2 agrees at 10 bases. CDR1 is SGHDT and CDR2 is YYEEEE in the germline V gene. The CDR3 extends over 15 amino acids. V lost 4 bases to trimming and J lost 1 base; unmatched junction nucleotides: 5. CDR3 sequence reads: CASSPGTSASYEQYF. The CDR3 nucleotides read TGTGCCAGCAGCCCTGGGACTAGCGCATCCTACGAGCAGTACTTC. Full variable domain (missing parts from reference TRBV5-6 and TRBJ2-7): DAGVTQSPTHLIKTRGQQVTLRCSPKSGHDTVSWYQQALGQGPQFIFQYYEEEERQRGNFPDRFSGHQFPNYSSELNVNALLLGDSALYLCASSPGTSASYEQYFGPGTRLTVT.

The chain links TRBV7-9 to TRBJ2-7; D is ambiguous. V was clipped by 5 bases and J by 2 bases, with 7 bases between them. The CDR3 extends over 12 amino acids. Germline loops: CDR1 SEHNR, CDR2 FQNEAQ (reference sequence). This chain's CDR3 is CASSATPYEQYF. The CDR3 bases are TGTGCCAGCAGCGCGACTCCCTACGAGCAGTACTTC.

This sequence joins TRBV9 and TRBJ1-4; TRBD1 is a possible D gene (5 bases). V was clipped by 1 base and J by 3 bases, with 10 bases between them. Germline CDR1 and CDR2: SGDLS and YYNGEE. The CDR3 runs 15 residues. The DNA for the CDR3 is TGTGCCAGCAGCGTATCGGGGGTAGCTAATGAAAAACTGTTTTTT. Translation gives CASSVSGVANEKLFF.

The chain links TRBV10-3 to TRBJ2-7, with D maybe TRBD1 (5 bases). Between the trimmed V and J ends, which lost 6 bases and 5 bases, there was a span of 14 bases. The CDR3 spans 13 residues. The V gene's germline CDR1 is ENHRY and CDR2 SYGVKD. The CDR3 region has the DNA TGTGCCATCAGAACAACAGGAATAGACGAGCAGTACTTC. It yields the protein CAIRTTGIDEQYF.

This chain joins TRBV6-1 and TRBJ1-5, with a tentative D call TRBD1 (6 bases). V lost 2 bases and J lost 3, with 14 bases in between. Germline values: CDR1 MNHNS, CDR2 SASEGT. This CDR3 has 16 amino acids. CDR3 nucleotide sequence: TGTGCCAGCAGTGAAATCGCAGGGGCCTTCAATCAGCCCCAGCATTTT. The encoded protein is CASSEIAGAFNQPQHF.

Only one count was recorded for this clone. This specimen includes other DNA sequences encoding the same CDR3. J is TRBJ1-6 and V is TRBV11-2, with 8 bases lining up with TRBD1. CDR1 and CDR2 from the germline V gene are SGHAT and FQNNGV. The CDR3 is made up of 15 amino acids. Losses at the gene ends were 1 base for V and 8 bases for J; bases not matched to a gene: 4. The CDR3 coding sequence is TGTGCCAGCAGCTTAGCCGGGACAGGCGATTCACCCCTCCACTTT. Translation gives CASSLAGTGDSPLHF.

The chain carries TRBV4-1 and TRBJ1-1; possibly TRBD1 for D (5 bases). The V end was cut by 0 bases, the J end by 0 bases, with 14 bases between. CDR3 length equals 17 residues. The germline V gene has CDR1 MGHRA and CDR2 YSYEKL. The CDR3 protein is CASSQEVPGRMNTEAFF. The CDR3 DNA is TGCGCCAGCAGCCAAGAGGTCCCGGGACGGATGAACACTGAAGCTTTCTTT.

The rearrangement links TRBV19 to TRBJ1-5; 7 nucleotides agree with TRBD1. The CDR3 length is 18 residues. The J segment lost 0 bases and the V segment lost 3 bases, leaving 11 bases of the junction unmatched. From germline, CDR1 is LNHDA and CDR2 SQIVND (reference sequence). DNA of the CDR3: TGTGCCAGTAGTATCGGCTCCGGGACAGTTAATAGCAATCAGCCCCAGCATTTT. This gives the protein CASSIGSGTVNSNQPQHF.

J is TRBJ2-3 and V is TRBV6-1, with D possibly matching TRBD2 (6 bases). V lost 2 bases, J lost 1 base, and 10 bases lay in between. Per the germline V gene, CDR1 is MNHNS and CDR2 is SASEGT. This CDR3 has 15 residues. CDR3 residues: CASSERPSGTDTQYF. CDR3 in DNA: TGTGCCAGCAGTGAAAGGCCTAGCGGCACAGATACGCAGTATTTT.

On this clone: The sample carries other DNA sequences with the same CDR3. The chain is built from TRBV30 and TRBJ2-3; D uncertain. CDR1 GTSNPN and CDR2 SVGIG come from the germline V gene (reference sequence). This CDR3 has 14 amino acids. Trimming took off 0 bases at V and 0 bases at J, with 7 bases between the two ends. Here the CDR3 reads CAWSVRASTDTQYF. The CDR3 nucleotides read TGTGCCTGGAGTGTACGGGCTAGCACAGATACGCAGTATTTT.

This rearrangement joins TRBV25-1 to TRBJ2-5; D could derive from TRBD1 or TRBD2 (5 bases each). Between the trimmed V and J ends, which lost 5 bases and 4 bases, there was a span of 14 bases. The germline V gene has CDR1 MGHDK and CDR2 SYGVNS. The CDR3 is 14 residues long. The CDR3 here is CASSTGGQGETQYF. For the CDR3, the DNA is TGTGCCAGCAGTACAGGCGGGCAGGGAGAGACCCAGTACTTC.

The genes are TRBV7-9 and TRBJ2-2, with 10 bases matching TRBD1. With 2 bases clipped from V and 7 bases from J, the junction kept 7 bases outside the gene matches. The CDR3 length is 16 residues. Germline CDR1 SEHNR, CDR2 FQNEAQ (reference sequence). The CDR3 nucleotides read TGTGCCAGCAGCTTAAGCCCCGGACAGGGGGTCGGGGAGCTGTTTTTT. This encodes CASSLSPGQGVGELFF. The variable domain in full, completed from reference TRBV7-9 and TRBJ2-2, reads DTGVSQNPRHKITKRGQNVTFRCDPISEHNRLYWYRQTLGQGPEFLTYFQNEAQLEKSRLLSDRFSAERPKGSFSTLEIQRTEQGDSAMYLCASSLSPGQGVGELFFGEGSRLTVL.

CDR3 amino acids: CAWSRDSNEQFF. In nucleotides, the CDR3 is TGTGCCTGGAGTAGGGACTCCAATGAGCAGTTCTTC. The chain links TRBV30 to TRBJ2-1, with a possible D match to TRBD2 (6 bases). The CDR3 is 12 residues long. The V gene's germline CDR1 is GTSNPN and CDR2 SVGIG (reference sequence). Trimming pared 2 bases from V and 6 bases from J, leaving 8 bases between. The variable domain in full, completed from reference TRBV30 and TRBJ2-1, reads SQTIHQWPATLVQPVGSPLSLECTVEGTSNPNLYWYRQAAGRGLQLLFYSVGIGQISSEVPQNLSASRPQDRQFILSSKKLLLSDSGFYLCAWSRDSNEQFFGPGTRLTVL.

The rearrangement links TRBV7-2 to TRBJ2-2; D gene uncertain. The CDR3 is 11 amino acids. Trimming removed 7 bases from V and 8 bases from J, with 8 bases in between. The germline gives CDR1 SGHTA, CDR2 FQGNSA. The CDR3: CASTAWGELFF. The DNA for the CDR3 is TGTGCCAGCACCGCGTGGGGGGAGCTGTTTTTT.

This clone has just one count. The sample carries other DNA sequences with the same CDR3. The rearrangement uses TRBV5-4 and TRBJ2-5; 8 bases fit TRBD2. Per the germline V gene, CDR1 is SGHNT and CDR2 is YYREEE (reference sequence). Trimming removed 2 bases from V and 1 base from J; junction bases left unmatched: 7. This CDR3 has 16 residues. As DNA, the CDR3 is TGTGCCAGCAGCTTTGGACTGGCGGGGGGCCAAGAGACCCAGTACTTC. Translated, it gives CASSFGLAGGQETQYF.

This clone appeared a few times. The chain is built from TRBV2 and TRBJ2-1; a weak D match, TRBD2 (6 bases). Trimming removed 7 bases at V and 7 bases at J, with 14 bases between. Per the germline V gene, CDR1 is SNHLY and CDR2 is FYNNEI. This CDR3 is built from 13 residues. CDR3 residues: CASTGGGKNEQFF. The CDR3 coding sequence is TGTGCCAGCACTGGGGGAGGTAAAAATGAGCAGTTCTTC.

Details on this clone: A much larger clone sits a single nucleotide away, making a read error possible. V and J are TRBV9 and TRBJ1-4; D uncertain. The CDR3 is made up of 14 amino acids. Germline CDR1 SGDLS, CDR2 YYNGEE. DNA of the CDR3: TGTGCCGGCAGCTCAGGACCGGTGAATGAAAAACTGTTTTTT. This sequence encodes CAGSSGPVNEKLFF.

The J gene is TRBJ2-3, the V gene TRBV2; D unresolved. There are 13 residues in the CDR3. The germline gives CDR1 SNHLY, CDR2 FYNNEI. V shed 2 bases and J shed 3 bases, with 6 bases lying between them. The CDR3 coding sequence is TGTGCCAGCAGTGAACGGGTAACAGATACGCAGTATTTT. Translating gives CASSERVTDTQYF.

The genes are TRBV18 and TRBJ2-7; D is unclear. V was trimmed by 2 bases and J by 5 bases, leaving 13 bases between them. The CDR3 length is 14 residues. Germline lookup yields CDR1 KGHSH and CDR2 LQKENI. The CDR3 spells CASSPKGQPDEQYF. The CDR3 nucleotides read TGTGCCAGCTCACCAAAAGGGCAGCCCGACGAGCAGTACTTC.

V usage is TRBV27 and J usage is TRBJ1-1; perhaps TRBD1 as D (5 bases). Germline lookup yields CDR1 MNHEY and CDR2 SMNVEV (reference sequence). V was clipped by 0 bases and J by 8 bases, with 10 bases between them. This CDR3 spans 13 amino acids. The CDR3 DNA sequence: TGTGCCAGCAGTTTATCGGCAGGGCAGGAAGCTTTCTTT. It encodes CASSLSAGQEAFF.